This TCR beta chain is drawn from a study of shared clonotypes between healthy human individuals. Study observations and caveats: Non-shared clonotypes were found to have lower generation probabilities than the clonotypes that were shared by all four of the sorted-subset donors.

Per the germline V gene, CDR1 is MDHEN and CDR2 is SYDVKM. CDR3 size: 19 residues. Trimming pared 1 base from V and 1 base from J, leaving 19 bases between. Authors' data handling: Junction-only sequences without quality scores were provided by ImmunoSEQ, so filtering was different. Only in-frame clones appear in the TCRdb table, and some are missing; sequencing was by immunoSEQ multiplex PCR. V, J and clone size are taken as reported in that table, and D and trimming were inferred from the DNA itself. The table has hundreds of thousands of clones, roughly 70% seen once. Regarding this clone: Its antigen is currently unknown.

Sequencing input: memory CD4+ T cells sorted from blood. Indicated subset: CD45RA-negative fraction. The receptor comes from a young woman in good health. V usage is TRBV28 and J usage is TRBJ1-4, with D tentatively TRBD1 (6 bases). Written as DNA, the CDR3 is TGTGCCAGCAGTTTATATGATCAGGGGATAATTGGAACTAATGAAAAACTGTTTTTT. It codes for CASSLYDQGIIGTNEKLFF.